This T cell receptor beta chain appears in the sequencing data of a study of tumor and adjacent non-tumor tissue in lung cancer. The overall study: There were 12 adenocarcinoma, a couple of squamous cell carcinoma and 1 small cell lung cancer cases. Aged roughly 30 to 85 years, patients included nine to eleven men and 4 to 6 women with stage I to III disease.

At least ten counts were recorded for this clonotype. Antigen unknown. The CDR3 contains 13 residues. The germline V gene has CDR1 DFQATT and CDR2 SNEGSKA (reference sequence). V was clipped by 0 bases and J by 1 base, with 6 bases between them. This sample's RNA came from whole unsorted tissue. More than 3 cm separated this lung sample from the edge of the tumor. Chemotherapy-naive patients with new lung cancer underwent thoracic surgery in China, August–late 2014. TCRbeta libraries were built with three rounds of nested PCR, modified from ARM-PCR. Using its own MiXCR run on the multiplex PCR reads, TCRdb lists one record per CDR3 protein. The sample records tens of thousands of distinct CDR3 sequences, roughly two thirds being singletons. Study-level findings and limits: Compared with tumor, normal lung showed significantly lower TCR diversity.

The specimen sequenced was distant non-tumor lung tissue. The TCR comes from a middle-aged woman with non-small cell lung cancer. The gene calls are TRBV20-1 and TRBJ1-1; D gene ambiguous. CDR3 region: CSARESGNTEAFF. CDR3 DNA: TGCAGTGCTAGAGAATCGGGGAACACTGAAGCTTTCTTT.